Below, 9 T cell receptor beta chains from the same sample are listed, as sequenced in a study of OX40 agonist ivuxolimab in advanced cancers. Sequenced by immunoSEQ multiplex PCR; TCRdb stores in-frame clones only, minus some. The table records more than 70,000 clones, approximately 94% of them present only once. The starting material was CD4+ or CD8+ T cells sorted from blood, obtained in a trial of the OX40 agonist ivuxolimab. Receptor source: an adult with an advanced solid tumor such as melanoma, head and neck, liver or kidney cancer.

J is TRBJ2-1 and V is TRBV14; 8 bases map to TRBD2. The V gene end was trimmed by 4 bases and the J gene end by 8 bases; junction bases not matched to a gene: 13. This CDR3 has 16 residues. The germline CDR1 and CDR2 sequences are SGHDN and FVKESK. The CDR3 sequence: CASSPGGAGAPYEQFF. For the CDR3, the DNA is TGTGCCAGCAGCCCCGGGGGGGCGGGAGCTCCTTATGAGCAGTTCTTC.

Comment on this clone: Sequence at one end of the junction differs from germline and may be a read error. The rearrangement joins TRBV7-7 to TRBJ2-7; 7 nucleotides line up with TRBD2. CDR1 SSHAT and CDR2 FNYEAQ come from the germline V gene (reference sequence). The CDR3 sequence is 13 residues long. The CDR3 loop reads CASSLDGGNEQYF. Here the CDR3 DNA reads TGTGCTAGCAGCTTAGACGGGGGGAACGAGCAGTACTTC.

This chain connects TRBV28 to TRBJ2-5; 7 bases agree with TRBD1. Trimming took 8 bases from V and 6 from J; bases not matched to a gene: 9. This CDR3 region has 13 residues. The germline V gene encodes CDR1 MDHEN and CDR2 SYDVKM. The CDR3 DNA sequence: TGTGCCAGCGGGACAGAGACCCTTAAGACCCAGTACTTC. Its protein is CASGTETLKTQYF. Full variable domain (outside the CDR3, taken from reference TRBV28 and TRBJ2-5): DVKVTQSSRYLVKRTGEKVFLECVQDMDHENMFWYRQDPGLGLRLIYFSYDVKMKEKGDIPEGYSVSREKKERFSLILESASTNQTSMYLCASGTETLKTQYFGPGTRLLVL.

The rearrangement joins TRBV15 to TRBJ2-7, with D perhaps TRBD2 (6 bases). The V gene lost 4 bases and the J gene lost 3 bases, with 13 bases spanning the gap. Germline V gene sequence: CDR1 LNHNV, CDR2 YYDKDF (reference sequence). The CDR3 runs 14 residues. The CDR3 DNA sequence: TGTGCCACCAGCACGCCCACCGGGGGCTACGAGCAGTACTTC. It specifies CATSTPTGGYEQYF.

CDR3 in DNA: TGCGCCAGCAGCCACGACCCCCATCGGGGGATCGGGTACGAGCAGTACTTC. As protein: CASSHDPHRGIGYEQYF. The chain couples TRBV5-1 to TRBJ2-7; a possible D gene is TRBD2 (6 bases). With 4 bases removed from V and 4 bases from J, the gap between germline ends came to 24 bases. This CDR3 region has 17 residues. The V gene's germline CDR1 is SGHRS and CDR2 YFSETQ.

The chain joins TRBV7-3 to TRBJ2-1, with 11 bases that match TRBD2. V was clipped by 2 bases and J by 4 bases; unmatched bases: 13. The CDR3 has 19 amino acids. Germline loops: CDR1 SGHTA, CDR2 FQGTGA. The CDR3 spells CASSLPTGLTSGVYNEQFF. The CDR3 DNA is TGTGCCAGCAGCTTACCGACAGGACTGACTAGCGGGGTATACAATGAGCAGTTCTTC.

Regarding this clone: At one boundary the junction diverges from the germline segment, which might be a read error. The V gene is TRBV27, the J gene TRBJ2-1, with 9 bases aligning to TRBD2. The CDR3 is 15 residues long. Germline V gene lookup returns CDR1 MNHEY and CDR2 SMNVEV (reference sequence). The DNA for the CDR3 is TGTGCCAGCGGTTTTAGCGGGGGAACCTACAATGAGCAGTTCTTC. Protein product: CASGFSGGTYNEQFF.

The chain combines TRBV7-9 with TRBJ2-5, with D unresolved. Trimming shortened V by 4 bases and J by 5 bases, and 8 bases separated the two germline ends. This CDR3 contains 12 residues. Germline loops: CDR1 SEHNR, CDR2 FQNEAQ (reference sequence). The DNA for the CDR3 is TGTGCCAGCAGCTACCTTTCGGAGACCCAGTACTTC. Protein product: CASSYLSETQYF.

The chain uses TRBV4-3 and TRBJ2-7; D perhaps matches TRBD1 (5 bases). Trimming removed 0 bases at V and 3 bases at J, with 27 bases between. Germline values: CDR1 LGHNA, CDR2 YSLEER. CDR3 length equals 20 residues. The CDR3 loop is CASSQDYRPEVYRGDYEQYF. The CDR3 bases are TGCGCCAGCAGCCAAGATTATCGTCCCGAGGTCTATAGGGGTGACTACGAGCAGTACTTC.